This entry lists 26 T cell receptor beta chains sequenced from one sample in a study of early T cells in non-severe SARS-CoV-2 infection. TCRdb fed the 5' RACE reads into MiXCR, producing one record per CDR3 protein. Of roughly 17,000 distinct CDR3 sequences listed, 5% were seen once; the top ten hold over 5.5%. The sample consisted of whole blood. Source of these receptors: an adult who was a healthcare worker with PCR-confirmed SARS-CoV-2 infection or an uninfected control (not recorded which).

This clonotype was seen many times. J is TRBJ1-1 and V is TRBV6-5, with TRBD1 matching 7 bases. Germline-derived CDR1 and CDR2 are MNHEY and SVGAGI. The CDR3 covers 14 residues. The ends lost 4 bases at V and 5 bases at J; junction bases unmatched: 7. The CDR3 region has the DNA TGTGCCAGCAGTTCCTACAGGGGCTTAACTGAAGCTTTCTTT. Translated: CASSSYRGLTEAFF.

This clonotype was detected many times. The CDR3 loop is CASSLGGGPYNEQFF. The CDR3 nucleotides read TGTGCCAGCAGCTTGGGAGGGGGACCCTACAATGAGCAGTTCTTC. This chain uses TRBV27 with TRBJ2-1, with D possibly TRBD2 on 7 matching bases. CDR3 length equals 15 residues. Trimming took off 6 bases at V and 2 bases at J, with 14 bases between the two ends. In germline, CDR1 is MNHEY, CDR2 SMNVEV (reference sequence).

The J gene is TRBJ2-4, the V gene TRBV5-1; 7 bases line up with TRBD1. The CDR3 is 13 amino acids. Germline lookup yields CDR1 SGHRS and CDR2 YFSETQ. V shed 3 bases and J 6 bases; nucleotides not matched to a gene: 3. CDR3 nucleotide sequence: TGCGCCAGCAGCTGGGACAGCTCAAACATTCAGTACTTC. It codes for CASSWDSSNIQYF. Drawing the rest from reference TRBV5-1 and TRBJ2-4, the complete variable domain is KAGVTQTPRYLIKTRGQQVTLSCSPISGHRSVSWYQQTPGQGLQFLFEYFSETQRNKGNFPGRFSGRQFSNSRSEMNVSTLELGDSALYLCASSWDSSNIQYFGAGTRLSVL.

This clonotype has a count of ten or more. The chain recombines TRBV12-3 or TRBV12-4 with TRBJ2-7; the D call may be TRBD1 or TRBD2 (5 bases each). V was clipped by 3 bases and J by 3 bases, with 9 bases between them. The CDR3 length is 13 residues. The DNA for the CDR3 is TGTGCCAGCAGTTTCGGGACCGGCTACGAGCAGTACTTC. Its protein is CASSFGTGYEQYF.

This clonotype ranks as medium-sized. CDR3: CSAQTSGRAHEQYV. The CDR3 DNA follows: TGCAGTGCTCAGACTAGCGGGAGGGCCCACGAGCAGTACGTC. V and J are TRBV20-1 and TRBJ2-7, with 14 bases that match TRBD2. Germline values: CDR1 DFQATT, CDR2 SNEGSKA (reference sequence). The CDR3 contains 14 residues. J lost 5 bases, V lost 5 bases, and 5 bases had no gene match.

This clonotype was detected many times. The V and J genes are TRBV29-1 and TRBJ1-1; D remains unclear. Germline V lookup: CDR1 SQVTM, CDR2 ANQGSEA. Trimming took 2 bases from V and 0 from J, leaving 4 bases between them. This CDR3 has 12 residues. The CDR3 DNA reads as TGCAGCGTTGAAACCATGAACACTGAAGCTTTCTTT. Amino acid sequence: CSVETMNTEAFF.

The chain is built from TRBV30 and TRBJ1-1; D is uncertain. CDR1 and CDR2 from the germline V gene are GTSNPN and SVGIG (reference sequence). This CDR3 region has 12 residues. With 2 bases removed from V and 4 bases from J, the gap between germline ends came to 8 bases. The CDR3 region is CAWSMTPTEAFF. The CDR3, as DNA: TGTGCCTGGAGTATGACACCCACTGAAGCTTTCTTT.

This clonotype was observed a few times. The chain employs TRBV6-1 and TRBJ1-5, with D perhaps TRBD1 (6 bases). The CDR3 loop spans 14 amino acids. CDR1 and CDR2 (germline): MNHNS, SASEGT. V gave up 7 bases and J gave up 7 bases, with 17 bases separating them. The CDR3 nucleotides are TGTGCCAGCATACCGGGGGCAGTCGGGCAGCCCCAGCATTTT. Protein product: CASIPGAVGQPQHF.

The chain recombines TRBV20-1 with TRBJ2-2, with 7 bases aligning to TRBD1. CDR3 size: 16 residues. J lost 1 base, V lost 3 bases, and 8 bases had no gene match. Germline V gives CDR1 DFQATT, CDR2 SNEGSKA (reference sequence). In DNA, the CDR3 is TGCAGTGCTAGCCGTCGAGGGGGCGGGAACACCGGGGAGCTGTTTTTT. Residues: CSASRRGGGNTGELFF.

This clonotype has ten or more counts. V and J are TRBV6-5 and TRBJ2-3; 12 positions match TRBD2. Germline lookup yields CDR1 MNHEY and CDR2 SVGAGI. Trimming removed 4 bases from V and 4 bases from J; junction bases left unmatched: 9. The CDR3 runs 17 residues. CDR3 amino acids: CASSLGGLAGGADTQYF. The CDR3 coding sequence is TGTGCCAGCAGTTTAGGCGGGCTAGCGGGAGGGGCAGATACGCAGTATTTT.

This clonotype was observed many times. This chain joins TRBV20-1 and TRBJ2-7; no clear D gene. The CDR3 is 13 residues long. V lost 0 bases, J lost 2 bases, and 8 bases lay in between. CDR1 and CDR2 (germline): DFQATT, SNEGSKA (reference sequence). The CDR3 coding sequence is TGCAGTGCTAGAGATACGAGGACCTACGAGCAGTACGTC. Its protein is CSARDTRTYEQYV.

V usage is TRBV20-1 and J usage is TRBJ1-6; D remains unclear. Trimming took 0 bases from V and 1 from J, leaving 7 bases between them. From germline, CDR1 is DFQATT and CDR2 SNEGSKA (reference sequence). This CDR3 contains 15 residues. The DNA of the CDR3 is TGCAGTGCTAGAGATCGAGGGTCCTATAATTCACCCCTCCACTTT. The encoded protein is CSARDRGSYNSPLHF.

The chain has TRBV7-6 and TRBJ2-2, with a weak D call TRBD2 (5 bases). The germline gives CDR1 SGHVS, CDR2 FNYEAQ. CDR3 size: 14 residues. Trimming removed 0 bases from V and 6 bases from J, with 8 bases in between. CDR3 sequence (DNA): TGTGCCAGCAGCTTAGCTACGGGGTCCGGGGAGCTGTTTTTT. This gives the protein CASSLATGSGELFF.

This clonotype was recorded many times. The J gene is TRBJ2-5, the V gene TRBV5-1, with 8 bases matching TRBD1. With 4 bases clipped from V and 3 bases from J, the junction kept 5 bases outside the gene matches. The CDR3 is 14 residues long. Looked up from germline, CDR1 is SGHRS and CDR2 is YFSETQ. CDR3 sequence: CASSPMTGEETQYF. The CDR3 DNA reads as TGCGCCAGCAGCCCGATGACAGGGGAAGAGACCCAGTACTTC.

This clonotype was counted between two and nine times. A read error may explain this, as a much larger clone is one base away. The chain links TRBV15 to TRBJ2-1; 11 bases map to TRBD2. The germline CDR1 and CDR2 sequences are LNHNV and YYDKDF (reference sequence). This CDR3 is built from 14 residues. The CDR3 is CATSRTSGIEERFF. CDR3 nucleotide sequence: TGTGCCACCAGCAGGACTAGCGGGATCGAGGAGCGGTTCTTC.

Many counts were recorded for this clonotype. CDR3 in DNA: TGCGCCAGCAGCCCGCAGGGGATCAACAATGAGCAGTTCTTC. Its translation is CASSPQGINNEQFF. The J gene is TRBJ2-1, the V gene TRBV4-1, with D perhaps TRBD1 (6 bases). V shed 4 bases and J shed 5 bases, with 12 bases lying between them. CDR1 MGHRA and CDR2 YSYEKL come from the germline V gene. The length of the CDR3 is 14 residues.

The chain employs TRBV6-2 or TRBV6-3 and TRBJ1-1; D gene ambiguous. CDR1 is MNHEY, CDR2 SVGEGT, per germline. The length of the CDR3 is 15 residues. Between the trimmed V and J ends, which lost 6 bases and 2 bases, there was a span of 16 bases. The CDR3 reads CASRGMGRLNTEAFF. The CDR3 bases are TGTGCCAGCAGGGGGATGGGAAGGTTAAACACTGAAGCTTTCTTT.

In its sample, this clonotype was seen a few times. The genes are TRBV30 and TRBJ1-5; 7 bases map to TRBD1. Looked up from germline, CDR1 is GTSNPN and CDR2 is SVGIG (reference sequence). The ends lost 0 bases at V and 6 bases at J; junction bases unmatched: 5. This CDR3 comprises 14 residues. This CDR3 is CAWSVLGGGQPQHF. The CDR3 coding sequence is TGTGCCTGGAGTGTACTAGGGGGCGGTCAGCCCCAGCATTTT.

This clonotype is categorized as medium-sized. The chain carries TRBV11-2 and TRBJ1-2; D unresolved. Between the trimmed V and J ends, which lost 5 bases and 6 bases, there was a span of 22 bases. CDR1 is SGHAT, CDR2 FQNNGV, per germline. CDR3 length equals 16 residues. The CDR3 nucleotides are TGTGCCAGCAGCAAATCCCCGGAGTCAGGTTTAGATGGCTACACCTTC. Translation gives CASSKSPESGLDGYTF.

This clonotype was picked up many times. This chain connects TRBV12-3 or TRBV12-4 to TRBJ1-4; 7 nucleotides align to TRBD1. The V and J ends lost 5 bases and 7 bases, in that order; junction bases with no gene match: 7. This CDR3 is 14 amino acids long. As DNA, the CDR3 is TGTGCCAGCAGTACCCACAGGGGTAGTGAAAAACTGTTTTTT. Translated, it gives CASSTHRGSEKLFF.

Ten or more counts support this clonotype. The gene calls are TRBV12-3 or TRBV12-4 and TRBJ2-5; D is undetermined. The length of the CDR3 is 11 residues. The V end lost 8 bases, the J end lost 5 bases, and 9 bases lay between the germline ends. CDR3 loop: CASRAAETQYF. The CDR3 DNA sequence: TGTGCCAGCCGTGCGGCGGAGACCCAGTACTTC.

This clonotype was observed a handful of times. The chain combines TRBV6-5 with TRBJ1-1, with D perhaps TRBD1 (5 bases). The CDR3 runs 15 residues. Germline V gene data show CDR1 as MNHEY and CDR2 as SVGAGI. The V end was cut by 7 bases, the J end by 2 bases, with 17 bases between. The CDR3 nucleotides read TGTGCCAGCAATTCCGGGACGCGGCCTAACACTGAAGCTTTCTTT. Its translation: CASNSGTRPNTEAFF.

This clonotype was seen many times. The V gene is TRBV18, the J gene TRBJ1-1, with TRBD1 matching 12 bases. V lost 0 bases and J lost 1; bases outside the gene matches: 6. The V gene's germline CDR1 is KGHSH and CDR2 LQKENI. This CDR3 has 18 amino acids. CDR3 sequence reads: CASSPPPGQGAGNTEAFF. DNA of the CDR3: TGTGCCAGCTCACCACCTCCGGGACAGGGGGCTGGGAACACTGAAGCTTTCTTT.

This clonotype occurred many times. The chain employs TRBV19 and TRBJ1-2; 9 positions match TRBD1. Trimming cost V 5 bases and J 4 bases; bases outside gene matches: 11. This CDR3 spans 16 amino acids. The germline V gene has CDR1 LNHDA and CDR2 SQIVND (reference sequence). For the CDR3, the DNA is TGTGCCAGTAGTGCCTACAGGGGGCGCGGATTCTATGGCTACACCTTC. Translation: CASSAYRGRGFYGYTF.

This clonotype appeared many times. The chain carries TRBV20-1 and TRBJ1-1; 7 nucleotides match TRBD1. J was trimmed by 0 bases and V by 2 bases; bases with no gene match: 9. Germline CDR1 and CDR2: DFQATT and SNEGSKA (reference sequence). This CDR3 has 16 amino acids. The CDR3 DNA reads as TGCAGTGCTAGATCCCAAAAGACAGGGTTGAACACTGAAGCTTTCTTT. Translated, it gives CSARSQKTGLNTEAFF.

This clonotype is deemed medium-sized. The rearrangement joins TRBV14 to TRBJ2-7; 7 bases are shared with TRBD2. CDR3 size: 13 residues. Trimming took 4 bases from V and 7 from J; bases not matched to a gene: 7. Germline V gene data show CDR1 as SGHDN and CDR2 as FVKESK. CDR3 amino acids: CASSLAGASEQYV. The CDR3 region has the DNA TGTGCCAGCAGCCTCGCGGGAGCGAGTGAGCAGTACGTC.